The 2 T cell receptor beta chains reported below all come from one sample, sequenced in a study of cytomegalovirus exposure and HLA in healthy donors. Both 60 Vbeta primers and 13 Jbeta primers went into the PCR. Profiling relied on immunoSEQ multiplex PCR, and the TCRdb table lists in-frame clones only, not all of them. The data contain approximately 100,000 clones, about 80% of them seen just once; the ten biggest clones take up about 5%. Sequencing input: PBMCs. All receptors derive from a female donor in good health and CMV-seropositive.

This chain links TRBV11-2 with TRBJ1-3; 9 bases align to TRBD1. The CDR3 has 18 residues. V dropped 11 bases and J dropped 1; count of bases not matched to a gene: 18. CDR1 and CDR2 from the germline V gene are SGHAT and FQNNGV. CDR3 in amino acids: CAPWGGYTGGISGNTIYF. CDR3 coding DNA: TGTGCCCCCTGGGGGGGATATACAGGGGGCATTTCTGGAAACACCATATATTTT. Complete variable domain (other parts from reference TRBV11-2 and TRBJ1-3): EAGVAQSPRYKIIEKRQSVAFWCNPISGHATLYWYQQILGQGPKLLIQFQNNGVVDDSQLPKDRFSAERLKGVDSTLKIQPAKLEDSAVYLCAPWGGYTGGISGNTIYFGEGSWLTVV.

This clone was seen a few times. The chain recombines TRBV6-5 with TRBJ1-2; 8 bases align to TRBD1. In germline, CDR1 is MNHEY, CDR2 SVGAGI. The CDR3 has 14 amino acids. V trimming: 6 bases; J trimming: 3 bases; junction bases outside the gene matches: 6. CDR3 sequence (DNA): TGTGCCAGCAGCCGGACAGGGAGGTACTATGGCTACACCTTC. As protein: CASSRTGRYYGYTF.